This TCR beta chain was captured by sequencing in a study of PD-1 blockade in mismatch repair-deficient tumors. For the study at large: Patients had about 13 mismatch repair-deficient cancer types and were previously treated and progressing. Notes on the study in general: Tumor-resident clones, often undetectable pretreatment in blood, expanded then contracted after pembrolizumab.

A note on this clone: What it recognizes is unknown.

Mismatch repair deficiency was confirmed in all patients, by PCR or immunohistochemistry. The TCR-sequenced patients were a few responders to pembrolizumab. Looked up from germline, CDR1 is SEHNR and CDR2 is FQNEAQ (reference sequence). The CDR3 is made up of 12 amino acids. Trimming removed 3 bases at V and 7 bases at J, with 6 bases between. TCRdb's table, derived via immunoSEQ multiplex PCR, lists solely in-frame clones and lacks some. The sample carries roughly 37,000 clones, approximately 83% recorded once. Specimen: PBMCs, collected 38 weeks after starting pembrolizumab. This TCR derives from an adult with mismatch repair-deficient cancer. This rearrangement joins TRBV7-9 to TRBJ2-2; D gene unclear. CDR3 nucleotides: TGTGCCAGCAGCTTCTCAGTCGGGGAGCTGTTTTTT. Translated: CASSFSVGELFF.